The T cell receptor (beta chain) under discussion was sequenced for a study of T cells in Graves' hyperthyroidism and ophthalmopathy (dated by TCRdb to the late 2010s). Turning to the overall study: Peripheral blood was sampled at the time of initial diagnosis, prior to any treatment. For training and testing, the 100 or so patients in the discovery cohort were randomly divided in a 7:3 ratio. After sampling, hyperthyroidism patients received methimazole starting at 30 mg daily, and ophthalmopathy patients received high-dose intravenous methylprednisolone. Thyroid tissue and blood T-cell repertoires from six or seven Graves' hyperthyroidism patients were also compared in the study. TCR V-J signatures able to tell the groups apart were searched for in a discovery cohort of some 100 patients, of whom 43 had Graves' ophthalmopathy and about 55 had stable Graves' hyperthyroidism. An independent validation cohort of 18 to 20 hyperthyroidism patients and over 15 patients who later progressed to ophthalmopathy tested prospective prediction of ophthalmopathy. TCR Vbeta CDR3 sequencing of 130 to 150 peripheral blood samples (fewer than 45 ophthalmopathy, some 75 hyperthyroidism and some 17 progressor patients) is reported in the paper. Here is what the overall study found, with its caveats: In validation, progression to ophthalmopathy was predicted by the model with almost 71% sensitivity and 72% to 85% specificity, a median of approximately 7.1 months before onset. No statistical method was used to set the sample size in advance, and investigators knew the group allocation. Ophthalmopathy was separated from stable hyperthyroidism by a 13 V-J signature model, with approximately 85% sensitivity and roughly 84% specificity obtained in cross-validation and 80%/75% obtained in testing. Most expanded thyroid clonotypes (frequency above 0.001) were also detected in blood, a finding suggesting that blood repertoires may reflect thyroid immune responses.

The CDR3, cysteine through phenylalanine, is 15 amino acids long. Only CDR3 DNA remains: 45 bases, in frame from the first base. In the germline V gene, CDR1 corresponds to LGHNA and CDR2 to YSLEER. At the junction V is shortened by 1 base and J by 4 bases; bases outside the gene matches: 5. On this clonotype: Its antigen is not yet known. A much larger clone differs by one base, so this may be a read error.

The TCR beta CDR3 regions were amplified from RNA transcripts. The TCR CDR3 was subjected to a first round of RT-PCR using the HTBI primer set and the Qiagen OneStep RT-PCR kit. The libraries were constructed in a second round of multiplex PCR and then size-selected and purified. The libraries were sequenced on an Illumina HiSeq2000 using paired-end 100 bp reads. Under the source paper's analysis protocol: SOAPnuke was used to process the raw data, removing reads that contained adapters or uncalled bases, had a mean Phred below 15, or lacked an exact match to the constant primer or identifier. High-quality paired reads were merged with COPE v1.2.5, and unique nucleotide sequences were defined as clonotypes. Clonotypes were aligned to IMGT TRBV, TRBD and TRBJ reference segments using MiTCR v1.1. The analysis included only V-J combinations with a frequency above 0.0001, which together covered 98% to 99.2% of the repertoires. A TCS score was defined as the ratio between F50 (clonal expansion) and ExV (chaos), using BLOSUM62-based TCRdist between CDR3 peptides within each V-J. Welch's t-statistics and random forest reduced some 510 V-J features to around 14, which were used in a naive Bayes classifier (R e1071). TCRdb trimmed the raw reads at Q25, called clones with MiXCR and kept productive beta chains. Identical CDR3 protein sequences are pooled into one entry, listed with their most common genes and DNA. The V and J calls follow TCRdb's processing rather than the paper's. Counted in this sample were 250,000 to 300,000 distinct CDR3 sequences; more than 15% of them appeared once. Clones ranked in the top ten supply just over 55% of the sample.

Moderately to severely active disease, a Clinical Activity Score of at least 3, a NOSPECS grade of at least 4, and a duration under 3 months were present in ophthalmopathy patients. Patients with uncontrolled infections, other autoimmune diseases, pregnancy or lactation were excluded. Clinical symptoms, serum thyroxine and TRAb, thyroid ultrasound, and orbital computed tomography formed the basis for the diagnoses. Ficoll-Paque density gradient centrifugation was used to isolate PBMCs from under 11 ml of fresh peripheral blood. Total RNA was extracted using Trizol reagent, and RNA quality was assessed on an Agilent 2100 Bioanalyzer.

The receptor was derived from a woman aged 60-75 years with Graves' ophthalmopathy. Sequenced material: blood. The chain uses TRBV4-3 and TRBJ2-7; 9 nucleotides in the junction match TRBD1. The nucleotides read TGCGCCAGCAGCCAAGTGGTGACAGGGGGGTACGAGCAGTACTTC. Its amino acids are CASSQVVTGGYEQYF.